The 3 T cell receptor beta chains below come from one sample, sequenced in a study of graft-versus-host responses after intestinal transplantation. Repertoires were generated with immunoSEQ multiplex PCR, while TCRdb's copy carries only in-frame clones and drops some. The table has about 94,000 clones, more than 85% seen once. No antigens are known for them. The sample was unstimulated CD8+ T cells sorted from spleen or lymph node cells, taken before intestinal transplant. The receptors stem from a human donor who received an intestinal transplant.

CDR3 amino acids: CASSTLARSYNEQFF. CDR3 DNA: TGTGCCAGCAGCACCCTAGCGCGGTCCTACAATGAGCAGTTCTTC. The rearrangement uses TRBV7-9 and TRBJ2-1; D is perhaps TRBD2 (6 bases). The CDR3 spans 15 residues. Germline-derived CDR1 and CDR2 are SEHNR and FQNEAQ (reference sequence). V lost 5 bases, J lost 1 base, and 12 bases lay in between. The full variable domain, with the rest looked up from reference TRBV7-9 and TRBJ2-1, is DTGVSQNPRHKITKRGQNVTFRCDPISEHNRLYWYRQTLGQGPEFLTYFQNEAQLEKSRLLSDRFSAERPKGSFSTLEIQRTEQGDSAMYLCASSTLARSYNEQFFGPGTRLTVL.

The sample holds one count of this clone. J is TRBJ2-3 and V is TRBV7-6; 12 bases align to TRBD2. Germline-derived CDR1 and CDR2 are SGHVS and FNYEAQ. V lost 5 bases to trimming and J lost 4 bases; unmatched junction nucleotides: 10. This CDR3 is 17 amino acids long. The chain's CDR3 is CASSPGPSSGGADTQYF. The DNA for the CDR3 is TGTGCCAGCAGCCCCGGACCTTCTAGCGGGGGGGCAGATACGCAGTATTTT.

This chain connects TRBV5-4 to TRBJ2-3, with D uncertain. CDR1 and CDR2 (germline): SGHNT, YYREEE (reference sequence). Trimming pared 2 bases from V and 5 bases from J, leaving 3 bases between. There are 11 residues in the CDR3. The CDR3 nucleotides are TGTGCCAGCAGCTTTCAAGATACGCAGTATTTT. Translating it yields CASSFQDTQYF.